The 8 T cell receptor beta chains reported below all come from one sample, sequenced in a study of T cell responses to AZD1222 COVID-19 vaccine. TCRdb's copy holds only in-frame clones and misses some; the assay was immunoSEQ multiplex PCR. The sample shows tens of thousands of clones, about nine tenths of them seen only once. Sequencing was performed on peripheral blood, taken on day 0 of AZD1222 vaccination. Every receptor here comes from an adult in good health.

This clone turned up a few times. The V and J genes are TRBV21-1 and TRBJ1-5; no check of the table's D call, TRBD1, against the DNA was made. TRBV21-1 constitutes a pseudogene. There are 16 residues in the CDR3. The CDR3 DNA follows: TGTGCCAGCAGCGATTCAACGGGACAGCCAAATCAGCCCCAGCATTTT. This gives the protein CASSDSTGQPNQPQHF.

J is TRBJ2-5 and V is TRBV18, with D perhaps matching TRBD1 (6 bases). CDR1 is KGHSH and CDR2 is LQKENI in the germline V gene. The ends were cut back, 0 bases at V and 3 bases at J, with 17 bases in the middle. This CDR3 has 17 residues. CDR3 residues: CASSPPGQTRAKETQYF. CDR3 sequence (DNA): TGTGCCAGCTCACCACCAGGACAGACCCGGGCCAAAGAGACCCAGTACTTC.

This clone was picked up a small number of times. This chain uses TRBV7-2 with TRBJ2-7; D uncertain. This CDR3 is 13 amino acids long. The germline V and J ends were trimmed by 2 bases and 1 base, with 6 bases remaining between them. Germline V gene sequence: CDR1 SGHTA, CDR2 FQGNSA. In DNA form, the CDR3 reads TGTGCCAGCAGCTTACAGGTTTCCTACGAGCAGTACTTC. Translated: CASSLQVSYEQYF.

V is TRBV29-1 and J is TRBJ1-2; tentative D call: TRBD1 (5 bases). Trimming took off 4 bases at V and 4 bases at J, with 13 bases between the two ends. This CDR3 contains 13 residues. Germline values: CDR1 SQVTM, CDR2 ANQGSEA. CDR3 in amino acids: CSVGQYLSYGYTF. The CDR3 coding sequence is TGCAGCGTTGGACAGTACCTTAGCTATGGCTACACCTTC.

The chain couples TRBV9 to TRBJ2-1, with 10 bases matching TRBD1. The CDR3 spans 15 residues. With 4 bases clipped from V and 2 bases from J, the junction kept 3 bases outside the gene matches. Germline CDR1 reads SGDLS; CDR2 reads YYNGEE. This CDR3 reads CASSLGQGAYNEQFF. CDR3 DNA sequence: TGTGCCAGCAGCCTCGGACAGGGGGCCTACAATGAGCAGTTCTTC.

The gene calls are TRBV27 and TRBJ1-2, with a tentative D call TRBD1 (6 bases). The CDR3 length is 15 residues. Germline V gene data show CDR1 as MNHEY and CDR2 as SMNVEV (reference sequence). V was pared by 5 bases and J by 2 bases, with 15 bases between. The CDR3 protein is CASSPLMGGNYGYTF. The CDR3 DNA reads as TGTGCCAGCAGTCCCCTCATGGGGGGCAACTATGGCTACACCTTC.

This clone was seen a handful of times. This rearrangement joins TRBV3-1 (or the pseudogene TRBV3-2) to TRBJ2-7, with TRBD2 matching 9 bases. In germline, CDR1 is LGHDT, CDR2 YNNKEL (reference sequence). This CDR3 is 17 amino acids long. Losses at the gene ends were 0 bases for V and 4 bases for J; bases not matched to a gene: 10. CDR3 nucleotides: TGTGCCAGCAGCCAAGACACGACTAGCGGCGTATTGTACGAGCAGTACTTC. It is translated as CASSQDTTSGVLYEQYF.

The V call is TRBV7-9, the J call TRBJ2-7; TRBD1 agrees at 7 bases. Looked up from germline, CDR1 is SEHNR and CDR2 is FQNEAQ (reference sequence). This CDR3 region has 15 residues. The trim removed 3 bases at V and 6 bases at J, leaving 11 bases unmatched. The CDR3 protein is CASSFSPGQRVEQYF. The CDR3 DNA reads as TGTGCCAGCAGCTTCTCGCCGGGACAGAGAGTCGAGCAGTACTTC.